The clone carrying this T cell receptor (beta chain) appeared many times. None of the patients had undergone any treatment ahead of thyroid surgery. The CDR3 has 15 amino acids. In germline, CDR1 is SGHRS, CDR2 YFSETQ. V was clipped by 4 bases and J by 3 bases, with 15 bases between them. The entry originates in a study of metastatic and nonmetastatic thyroid tumors. TCRdb re-called the PCR reads through MiXCR. The table lists about 40,000 clones, roughly 10% of them singletons. The rearrangement links TRBV5-1 to TRBJ2-3; TRBD2 might be the D (6 bases). Sequencing was done on a sample of blood. The receptor was derived from a female donor with papillary thyroid cancer or a benign thyroid nodule (not recorded which). Some clones in this sample may be carry-over from other donors' samples. For the CDR3, the DNA is TGCGCCAGCAGCGGAGGAGGGCCCTCGACAGATACGCAGTATTTT. Residues: CASSGGGPSTDTQYF.